The present TCR beta chain was sequenced within a study of CD8+CD57+ T cells in acquired aplastic anemia. Across the whole study: Mean yield of DNA from sorted CD4+ and CD8+ cells was 2.5 to 4 ug.

The sequenced patients had an expansion of CD8+CD57+ cells seen by flow cytometry. The diagnosis in all patients was severe acquired aplastic anemia. Prior therapy had not been administered to any patient at the time of blood sampling. TCR beta VDJ and CDR3 profiles were obtained from a genomic DNA template. MiXCR, run by TCRdb on the reads, gives a single entry per CDR3 protein. The table has 400,000 to 600,000 distinct CDR3 sequences, over 25% seen once. CDR1 is MGHRA, CDR2 YSYEKL, per germline. This CDR3 spans 14 amino acids. Trimming removed 1 base from V and 3 bases from J, with 9 bases in between.

Sequenced material: sorted CD4+, CD8+, or CD8+CD57+ T cells (not recorded which) from PBMCs. The origin of this receptor is a human donor with aplastic anemia. This chain joins TRBV4-1 and TRBJ2-5, with D perhaps matching TRBD2 (6 bases). CDR3 sequence: CASSQGGGEETQYF. The CDR3 DNA reads TGCGCCAGCAGCCAAGGGGGCGGGGAAGAGACCCAGTACTTC.